The rows below give T cell receptor beta chains drawn from one sample of a study of vaccination and CD4 T cells after COVID-19. TCRdb ran MiXCR on the PCR reads and lists one entry per CDR3 protein. In the table there are about 26,000 distinct CDR3 sequences, roughly 38% of which are singletons. These receptors' antigens are unknown. The sample in question was CD4+ T cells from blood, cultured in vitro, obtained about 7 months after SARS-CoV-2 vaccination. The origin of the receptors is a human donor who had recovered from COVID-19. Each CDR3 is given with its conserved first and last residue. D genes are given only for firm matches. The listing skips clone size in some rows; elsewhere it reads once, few, many or a size class.

15 | . | . | TRBJ1-5 | TRBV6-1 | CASSPTDSFNQPQHF | TGTGCCAGCAGCCCAACGGACAGTTTCAATCAGCCCCAGCATTTT
14 | medium-sized | . | TRBJ1-6 | TRBV20-1 | CSARDLDYNSPLHF | TGCAGTGCTAGAGACCTGGACTATAATTCACCCCTCCACTTT
13 | . | TRBD2 | TRBJ2-3 | TRBV27 | CASGVAGSNTQYF | TGTGCCAGCGGAGTAGCGGGGTCAAATACGCAGTATTTT
14 | few | . | TRBJ1-5 | TRBV6-2/TRBV6-3 | CASSYRQLNQPQHF | TGTGCCAGCAGTTACAGACAGCTCAATCAGCCCCAGCATTTT
19 | . | . | TRBJ2-7 | TRBV15 | CATSRDLNRGAAGGYEQYF | TGTGCCACCAGCAGAGATCTTAACCGTGGGGCAGCAGGAGGCTACGAGCAGTACTTC
13 | few | . | TRBJ2-7 | TRBV27 | CAIGTRESYEQYF | TGTGCCATCGGGACCCGAGAGTCCTACGAGCAGTACTTC
14 | few | TRBD1 | TRBJ1-2 | TRBV2 | CASTDGQVGYGYTF | TGTGCCAGCACCGACGGACAGGTTGGCTATGGCTACACCTTC
16 | few | . | TRBJ1-5 | TRBV28 | CASREEQGSSNQPQHF | TGTGCCAGCAGAGAAGAGCAGGGTAGTAGCAATCAGCCCCAGCATTTT
14 | few | TRBD1 | TRBJ2-7 | TRBV20-1 | CSVSPGQGAYEQYF | TGCAGTGTCTCTCCGGGACAGGGCGCCTACGAGCAGTACTTC
13 | medium-sized | . | TRBJ2-5 | TRBV20-1 | CSANSDIQETQYF | TGCAGTGCTAACTCTGATATTCAAGAGACCCAGTACTTC
16 | . | . | TRBJ1-1 | TRBV5-1 | CASSWGARGSGTEAFF | TGCGCCAGCAGCTGGGGGGCTAGGGGAAGCGGGACTGAAGCTTTCTTT
10 | few | . | TRBJ1-2 | TRBV20-1 | CSATGYGYTF | TGCAGTGCTACCGGGTATGGCTACACCTTC
14 | . | . | TRBJ2-1 | TRBV20-1 | CSASRDAFDSEQFF | TGCAGTGCCAGTAGGGATGCCTTCGATAGTGAGCAGTTCTTC
15 | few | TRBD2 | TRBJ2-1 | TRBV7-9 | CASSSTSGKYNEQFF | TGTGCCAGCAGCTCGACTAGCGGGAAATACAATGAGCAGTTCTTC
15 | . | TRBD1 | TRBJ2-7 | TRBV7-2 | CASSPDRGTGYEQYF | TGTGCCAGCAGCCCAGACAGGGGAACTGGCTACGAGCAGTACTTC
16 | . | TRBD1 | TRBJ1-2 | TRBV6-1 | CASSPRTGYVLLSYTF | TGTGCCAGCAGTCCAAGGACAGGGTACGTCCTTCTAAGCTACACCTTC
13 | . | . | TRBJ2-7 | TRBV7-8 | CASSDFKTYEQYF | TGTGCCAGCAGCGATTTCAAGACCTACGAGCAGTACTTC